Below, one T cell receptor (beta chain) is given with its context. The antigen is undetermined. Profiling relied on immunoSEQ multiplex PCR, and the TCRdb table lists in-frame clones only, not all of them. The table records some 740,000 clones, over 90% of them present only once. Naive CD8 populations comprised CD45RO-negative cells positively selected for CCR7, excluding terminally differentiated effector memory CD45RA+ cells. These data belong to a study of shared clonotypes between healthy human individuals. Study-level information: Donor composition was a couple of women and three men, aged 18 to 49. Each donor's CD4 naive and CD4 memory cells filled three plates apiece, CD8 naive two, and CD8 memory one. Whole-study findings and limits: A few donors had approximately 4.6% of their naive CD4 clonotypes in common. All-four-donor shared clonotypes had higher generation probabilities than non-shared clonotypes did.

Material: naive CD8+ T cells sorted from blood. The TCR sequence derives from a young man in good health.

The CDR3 nucleotides read TGTGCCACCAGCAGAGCCCAGCGACAGGTCCGCGGAACGCAGTATTTT. Translated, it gives CATSRAQRQVRGTQYF. This chain connects TRBV15 to TRBJ2-3; D is perhaps TRBD1 (6 bases). Between the trimmed V and J ends, which lost 1 base and 9 bases, there was a span of 20 bases. CDR3 length: 16 amino acids. In germline, CDR1 is LNHNV, CDR2 YYDKDF (reference sequence).